This T cell receptor (beta chain) was sequenced for a study of tumor-infiltrating lymphocytes in primary liver carcinoma (dated by TCRdb to 2017 to 2019). At the level of the whole study: Hepatocellular carcinoma (four) or combined HCC and intrahepatic cholangiocarcinoma (one) was present in the five patients, who were three men and two women aged 30 to 69 years. Each sample produced roughly 3.5 to 7.13 million productive TCRbeta reads, and read depth showed no significant difference between tissue types. The five patients had tumors staged T1-T3 N0M0, with maximum diameters ranging from roughly 4.2 to 11 cm. TCRbeta repertoire sequencing, expression microarrays and whole-exome sequencing were combined in the study across five regions of each liver tumor, with adjacent normal tissue and blood also included. Repertoires from technical replicates were highly reproducible, with mean shared-clone rates about 0.91 and correlation coefficients above 0.95. A total of about 35 specimens from 5 patients underwent TCRbeta repertoire sequencing, comprising 25 tumor regions, 5 adjacent noncancerous liver tissues and 5 peripheral blood samples.

Results the study describes overall, beyond this receptor: Only 4 or 5 patients were included in the study, and the authors note that the findings should be validated in a larger study. Consistent with antigen-driven expansion, pairs of tumor regions showed higher repertoire overlap (mean about 35%) than either tumor-adjacent pairs (around 17%) or tumor-blood pairs (about 15%). Only the TCR beta chain was sequenced, which likely underestimates true repertoire diversity because unpaired alpha chains were not captured. Because the samples were bulk and unsorted, CD4+ and CD8+ T cell repertoires could not be compared. A significantly larger repertoire fraction was made up by the top 250 clones in tumors than in blood (p = 0.039).

Total RNA and DNA were co-extracted without cell sorting from approximately 20-30 mg of bulk tissue using the AllPrep DNA/RNA mini kit. Roughly five patients with histopathologically diagnosed primary liver carcinoma underwent surgical resection in China between late 2015 and March 2016. Chronic HBV infection was present in the patients, and the patients were treatment-naive at sampling. Each fresh piece of tumor and adjacent tissue was cut in two, with one half stored in RNAlater at -80 degrees C and the other half sent for histology. Points on this clonotype: What antigen it recognizes has not been identified. A junction end diverges from the germline sequence, so it may reflect a read error.

The CDR3 numbers 16 residues from cysteine through phenylalanine. Only the CDR3 region is kept as DNA, spanning 48 bases read in frame from base 1. Via the germline V gene, CDR1 is SGHAT and CDR2 FQNNGV. Starting from approximately 460 ng total RNA, TCRbeta-specific cDNA was produced by reverse transcription with a constant-region primer and ProtoScript II reverse transcriptase. The TCRbeta libraries were prepared through three rounds of nested multiplex PCR following a slightly modified ARM-PCR procedure. Each of the first two PCR rounds ran for approximately 10 cycles using multiplex TRBV1-TRBV30 forward primers together with a Cbeta reverse primer. Sample barcodes and Illumina adapters were added in a final 25-cycle PCR with Deep VentR polymerase. Amplicons of 200-500 bp were gel-purified with a QIAquick gel extraction kit before sequencing. The TCRbeta amplicons were sequenced with 250-bp paired-end reads on an Illumina HiSeq 2500. The source study handled its data this way. Reads were quality-trimmed with Trimmomatic v0.33, and paired reads were merged with FLASH v1.2.11 to recover full CDR3 sequences. MiGEC v1.2.1b assigned V, D and J germline segments to the rearranged TCRbeta sequences. VDJtools v1.0.0 computed clonotype statistics and Shannon-Wiener diversity indices. To reduce sampling bias, subsequent analyses other than the diversity analysis used only the 250 most abundant clonotypes in each sample. TCRdb ran its own pipeline on the public reads, namely fastp trimming at Q25 and MiXCR clone calling, and kept in-frame beta chains. Records with the same CDR3 protein are collapsed into one entry carrying the most frequent genes and DNA. V and J calls and clone size were set by TCRdb, not the authors. Present in this sample are 90,000 to 150,000 distinct CDR3 sequences, approximately 68% of which were seen just once. The top ten hold around 8.1% of the sample.

The material sequenced was tumor-adjacent normal liver tissue. The receptor's source is a woman aged 60 to 75 with primary liver carcinoma and hepatitis B virus infection. The chain employs TRBV11-2 and TRBJ2-1; 7 bases in the junction line up with TRBD1. CDR3 region: CANSLRRQGRVNEQLF. The DNA reads as follows: TGTGCCAACAGCTTGAGGCGACAGGGTAGGGTGAATGAGCAGCTCTTC.